This section outlines one T cell receptor (beta chain) sequence together with its context. The antigen is not known. Time point reported: after neoadjuvant nivolumab, at surgical resection. These oral cavity squamous cell carcinomas were HPV-negative and locally advanced. The record originates from a study of neoadjuvant anti-PD-1 for oral cavity cancer. Germline-derived CDR1 and CDR2 are SGHTA and FQGNSA. V lost 4 bases to trimming and J lost 4 bases, with 22 bases between them. The CDR3 loop spans 17 amino acids. Blood libraries mostly used approximately 0.5 ug genomic DNA, six replicates each. Produced via immunoSEQ multiplex PCR; TCRdb's table is partial and in-frame only. The sample includes 12,000 or so clones, roughly two thirds of them seen just once. Study findings and constraints: Each response group had just a few patients in TCR analyses.

This clonotype originated in a person aged 35 to 85 with oral cavity squamous cell carcinoma. The genes are TRBV7-2 and TRBJ2-5; tentatively, D is TRBD2 (7 bases). The specimen was PBMCs, collected after nivolumab (anti-PD-1) treatment. This CDR3 reads CASSSLRGRASGETQYF. The CDR3 nucleotides are TGTGCCAGCAGCTCCTTGAGGGGGAGGGCTAGCGGAGAGACCCAGTACTTC.